A selection of T cell receptor beta chains follows, all from one sample in a study of T cell responses to AZD1222 COVID-19 vaccine. The method was immunoSEQ multiplex PCR; TCRdb's version includes in-frame clones alone and lacks a portion of them. Of some 97,000 clones detected, around 90% appear once; the ten largest clones hold under 2%. This material consisted of peripheral blood, taken on day 0 of AZD1222 vaccination. The origin of the receptors is an adult in good health. The CDR3 runs from the conserved cysteine through the conserved F or W. D genes are given only for firm matches. Clone size, where shown, is once, few, many, or a class for clones that have expanded.

TRBJ2-3	NA	TRBV12-5	once	TGTGCTAGTGGTTTGATGGGTGTTACAGATACGCAGTATTTT	CASGLMGVTDTQYF
TRBJ2-7	NA	TRBV27	NA	TGTGCCACCCGCTCCCGGGGTTACGAGCAGTACTTC	CATRSRGYEQYF
TRBJ2-3	NA	TRBV7-9	NA	TGTGCCAGCAGCTCGCGAGGAGGTAGCACAGATACGCAGTATTTT	CASSSRGGSTDTQYF
TRBJ1-6	NA	TRBV2	NA	TGTGCCAGCGATGCCCAGGGGTCGGTCAATTCACCCCTCCACTTT	CASDAQGSVNSPLHF
TRBJ2-7	TRBD2	TRBV6-1	many	TGTGCCAGCAGTGAAGCAATAGCGGGAGCCTACGAGCAGTACTTC	CASSEAIAGAYEQYF
TRBJ2-3	TRBD2	TRBV2	NA	TGTGCCAGCAGTGTCGAGCGGGAGTGGGTCACAGATACGCAGTATTTT	CASSVEREWVTDTQYF
TRBJ2-7	TRBD1	TRBV2	NA	TGTGCCAGCAGTCCCCGGAACAGGGGCCCGCGGTACTCCTACGAGCAGTACTTC	CASSPRNRGPRYSYEQYF
TRBJ1-4	NA	TRBV27	NA	TGTGCCAGCAGTTTTTCAAGACCTAATGAAAAACTGTTTTTT	CASSFSRPNEKLFF
TRBJ2-4	NA	TRBV18	NA	TGTGCCAGCTCACCACCGCGAGCAAGAGGAAGGGACATTCAGTACTTC	CASSPPRARGRDIQYF
TRBJ2-3	TRBD1	TRBV29-1	NA	TGCAGCGCCCTCACTCAGGGGTACAGGGGGCCCACAGATACGCAGTATTTT	CSALTQGYRGPTDTQYF
TRBJ1-2	NA	TRBV6-1	NA	TGTGCCAGCAGTGACGTCGGGGTTGGCTACACCTTC	CASSDVGVGYTF
TRBJ2-7	NA	TRBV29-1	NA	TGCAGCGCCTCAATACAGGGCCCCTACGAGCAGTACTTC	CSASIQGPYEQYF
TRBJ2-7	TRBD1	TRBV19	NA	TGTGCCAGTAGTAACCGGGACAGGGGGCTCTACGAGCAGTACTTC	CASSNRDRGLYEQYF
TRBJ2-5	NA	TRBV19	NA	TGTGCCAGTAGTCATCAAGAGGGGACCCAGTACTTC	CASSHQEGTQYF
TRBJ1-3	TRBD1	TRBV5-1	NA	TGCGCCAGCAGCGGGACAGGGTCGGGAAACACCATATATTTT	CASSGTGSGNTIYF
TRBJ1-4	TRBD1	TRBV28	NA	TGTGCCAGCACGGGACAGGGGGCCGTTAATGAAAAACTGTTTTTT	CASTGQGAVNEKLFF
TRBJ2-7	NA	TRBV11-2	NA	TGTGCCAGCAGCTCACGGCAGGGCGAACCCTACGAGCAGTACTTC	CASSSRQGEPYEQYF
TRBJ2-1	NA	TRBV28	NA	TGTGCCAGCACCAAAAGTAATGAGCAGTTCTTC	CASTKSNEQFF
TRBJ2-7	NA	TRBV25-1	NA	TGTGCCAGCAGAAGGAGAGACGAGCAGTACTTC	CASRRRDEQYF
TRBJ1-5	NA	TRBV7-6	NA	TGTGCCAGCAGCCCCCGGGGAGGGAATCAGCCCCAGCATTTT	CASSPRGGNQPQHF
TRBJ2-5	TRBD2	TRBV18	NA	TGTGCCAGCTCAGCCGGACTAGCGGGAGGGCTACGGGAGACCCAGTACTTC	CASSAGLAGGLRETQYF
TRBJ1-1	NA	TRBV27	NA	TGTGCCAGCCACAGAACTTCGAACACTGAAGCTTTCTTT	CASHRTSNTEAFF
TRBJ2-7	NA	TRBV28	few	TGTGCCAGCAGTCTGGGGACCGGGACTGGATCCTACGAGCAGTACTTC	CASSLGTGTGSYEQYF
TRBJ1-3	NA	TRBV21-1	NA	TGTGCCAGCAGCAAAGTAACGGGAAACACCATATATTTT	CASSKVTGNTIYF
TRBJ2-2	NA	TRBV5-1	NA	TGCGCCAGCAGCCGCGATTCACCGCGGGAGCTGTTTTTT	CASSRDSPRELFF
TRBJ2-1	TRBD2	TRBV27	NA	TGTGCCAGCAACAAAGGGACTAGCGCCTCCAATGAGCAGTTCTTC	CASNKGTSASNEQFF
TRBJ2-7	TRBD2	TRBV5-6	NA	TGTGCCAGCAGCTTGTACGTTAGCGGGCGCTACGAGCAGTACTTC	CASSLYVSGRYEQYF
TRBJ2-7	TRBD1	TRBV28	NA	TGTGGGGGGGAGGACAGGGGCACCTACGAGCAGTACTTC	CGGEDRGTYEQYF
TRBJ1-1	NA	TRBV7-8	NA	TGTGCCAGCAGCACGACGGAAACCGCCCTTGAAGCTTTCTTT	CASSTTETALEAFF
TRBJ2-1	TRBD2	TRBV7-3	NA	TGTGCCAGCAGCCCATACACTAGCGGGTCGGGGGATGAGCAGTTCTTC	CASSPYTSGSGDEQFF
TRBJ2-2	TRBD1	TRBV24-1	NA	TGTGCCACCAGTGATTTGCCGACAGGGGGCGACACCGGGGAGCTGTTTTTT	CATSDLPTGGDTGELFF
TRBJ1-1	NA	TRBV6-1	NA	TGTGCCAGCAGTGAACGAGGGGGCACTGAAGCTTTCTTT	CASSERGGTEAFF
TRBJ1-5	NA	TRBV6-1	NA	TGTGCCAGCAGTGAAGGCGGGGGATATAGCAATCAGCCCCAGCATTTT	CASSEGGGYSNQPQHF
TRBJ2-1	NA	TRBV7-8	NA	TGTGCCAGCAGCTCAGGTTACTCCTACAATGAGCAGTTCTTC	CASSSGYSYNEQFF
TRBJ1-6	TRBD1	TRBV7-2	NA	TGTGCCAGCAGCTTAGTGGGACAGGGTAGTTCACCCCTCCACTTT	CASSLVGQGSSPLHF
TRBJ1-2	TRBD1	TRBV5-6	NA	TGTGCCAGCAGCGGAGGGGACAGTGTCTACTATGGCTACACCTTC	CASSGGDSVYYGYTF
TRBJ2-5	TRBD1	TRBV2	NA	TGTGCCAGCAGTTCGAAGACAGGGGGAGTGTACCAAGAGACCCAGTACTTC	CASSSKTGGVYQETQYF
TRBJ2-5	TRBD2	TRBV24-1	NA	TGTGCCACCAGTGACCCAATACTAGCGGAGCAAGAGACCCAGTACTTC	CATSDPILAEQETQYF
TRBJ1-2	NA	TRBV6-5	once	TGTGCCAGCAGTTACGCCCCGGCGTATGGCTACACCTTC	CASSYAPAYGYTF
TRBJ2-4	NA	TRBV2	NA	TGTGCCAGCAGGGCCGCTAGCGACCTGAAAAACATTCAGTACTTC	CASRAASDLKNIQYF
TRBJ2-5	TRBD2	TRBV28	NA	TGTGCCAGCAGTCGAAGCGGGAATGGGGGGGAGACCCAGTACTTC	CASSRSGNGGETQYF
TRBJ1-6	NA	TRBV7-6	NA	TGTGCCAGCAGCTCGGACAGCTCCTATAATTCACCCCTCCACTTT	CASSSDSSYNSPLHF
TRBJ2-7	TRBD2	TRBV10-3	NA	TGTGCCACGTTCTCTCGACTAGCGGGAGTCTACGAGCAGTACTTC	CATFSRLAGVYEQYF
TRBJ2-1	NA	TRBV5-1	once	TGCGCCAGCAGCCTACGCAGAGATCACAATGAGCAGTTCTTC	CASSLRRDHNEQFF
TRBJ1-1	NA	TRBV19	NA	TGTGCCAGTAGCGTACAGGGTAACACTGAAGCTTTCTTT	CASSVQGNTEAFF
TRBJ1-2	NA	TRBV21-1	NA	TGTGCCAGCAGGTCTCGCAGTTCCTCTAACTATGGCTACACCTTC	CASRSRSSSNYGYTF
TRBJ1-2	NA	TRBV16	NA	TGTGCCAGCAGCCAATCGAGGATCACAGTTAACTATGGCTACACCTTC	CASSQSRITVNYGYTF
TRBJ2-2	NA	TRBV5-1	NA	TGCGCCAGCAGCTCGGATTCCCCCACCGGGGAGCTGTTTTTT	CASSSDSPTGELFF
TRBJ1-6	NA	TRBV2	NA	TGTGCCAGCAGTGCAGGGGTTAATTCACCCCTCCACTTT	CASSAGVNSPLHF
TRBJ2-3	TRBD2	TRBV7-6	NA	TGTGCCAGCAGCTGGACTAGCGGGAGGGCCGGAGATACGCAGTATTTT	CASSWTSGRAGDTQYF
TRBJ1-1	NA	TRBV5-1	NA	TGCGCCAGCAGCTCCGAGGGGGTCAGGGTCAACACTGAAGCTTTCTTT	CASSSEGVRVNTEAFF
TRBJ1-6	TRBD1	TRBV5-1	NA	TGCGCCAGCAGCTTGGTTTGGCAGGGGGGGAATTCACCCCTCCACTTT	CASSLVWQGGNSPLHF
TRBJ2-6	TRBD1	TRBV5-1	NA	TGCGCCAGCAGCTGGCAGGGGGCTTCTGGGGCCAACGTCCTGACTTTC	CASSWQGASGANVLTF
TRBJ2-1	TRBD2	TRBV15	NA	TGTGCCACCAGCAGAGACCGGACTAGCGGGAATGGGACCTACAATGAGCAGTTCTTC	CATSRDRTSGNGTYNEQFF
TRBJ2-5	NA	TRBV6-5	NA	TGTGCCAGCAGTTACGGGGTGTCGGAGACCCAGTACTTC	CASSYGVSETQYF